The 8 T cell receptor beta chains below come from one sample, sequenced in a study of CD8 T cell repertoires and HIV-1 epitope variants. What these receptors recognize is not known. Sequenced by immunoSEQ multiplex PCR; TCRdb stores in-frame clones only, minus some. The data show 5,500 or so clones, approximately 65% seen once. Source material: cultured CD8+ T cells derived from PBMCs. The origin of the receptors is a male donor with HIV.

This clone is categorized as medium-sized. The chain has TRBV28 and TRBJ1-1; D ambiguous. The CDR3 contains 13 residues. The V end lost 1 base, the J end lost 8 bases, and 11 bases lay between the germline ends. CDR1 is MDHEN and CDR2 is SYDVKM in the germline V gene. For the CDR3, the DNA is TGTGCCAGCAGTTTATTGGGCTCGGGGGAAGCTTTCTTT. Its translation is CASSLLGSGEAFF.

The chain combines TRBV19 with TRBJ2-5, with D unresolved. The DNA end favors TRBJ2-7, so the J call may be wrong. CDR1 LNHDA and CDR2 SQIVND come from the germline V gene (reference sequence). The CDR3 contains 15 residues. Here the CDR3 DNA reads TGTGCCAGTAGTCCAAGGTCGGACGGCTCCTACGAGCAGTACTTC. Translation gives CASSPRSDGSYEQYF.

The DNA for the CDR3 is TGTGCCAGCAGTTTATCCGTTAACAATGAGCAGTTCTTC. Translated, it gives CASSLSVNNEQFF. The V call is TRBV27, the J call TRBJ2-1; unclear D gene. Germline V lookup: CDR1 MNHEY, CDR2 SMNVEV (reference sequence). The CDR3 contains 13 residues. Trimming removed 0 bases from V and 5 bases from J, with 5 bases in between.

The gene calls are TRBV19 and TRBJ2-1; D may be TRBD1 (5 bases). Trimming stripped 5 bases from V and 0 bases from J, with 11 bases between. Germline CDR1 reads LNHDA; CDR2 reads SQIVND (reference sequence). This CDR3 contains 15 residues. This chain's CDR3 is CASSLGPSSYNEQFF. In nucleotides, the CDR3 is TGTGCCAGTAGTCTGGGGCCAAGCTCCTACAATGAGCAGTTCTTC.

The chain carries TRBV11-3 and TRBJ1-1; D unclear. The ends were cut back, 8 bases at V and 1 base at J, with 11 bases in the middle. CDR3 length: 13 amino acids. CDR1 and CDR2 (germline): SGHNT, YENEEA. CDR3 sequence reads: CASSSEGNTEAFF. The CDR3 DNA reads as TGTGCCAGCTCGAGCGAGGGGAACACTGAAGCTTTCTTT.

This clone showed up just a few times. This chain uses TRBV27 with TRBJ2-7; tentative D call: TRBD2 (6 bases). Trimming left V 11 bases short and J 3 bases short, with 17 bases between. The V gene's germline CDR1 is MNHEY and CDR2 SMNVEV (reference sequence). CDR3 length: 13 amino acids. The CDR3 loop reads CAVGGSPGYEQYF. In DNA form, the CDR3 reads TGTGCCGTGGGGGGATCCCCCGGCTACGAGCAGTACTTC.

V gene TRBV5-6 combines with J gene TRBJ2-7; possible D gene TRBD1, 5 bases. This CDR3 is 13 amino acids long. Trimming removed 0 bases from V and 7 bases from J, with 11 bases in between. The germline V gene encodes CDR1 SGHDT and CDR2 YYEEEE. CDR3 amino acids: CASSLGQSSEQYF. The CDR3 nucleotides are TGTGCCAGCAGCTTGGGACAGTCCTCAGAGCAGTACTTC.

This clone was seen only a few times. This chain joins TRBV29-1 and TRBJ1-1; tentative D call: TRBD1 (5 bases). The CDR3 extends over 14 amino acids. Germline lookup yields CDR1 SQVTM and CDR2 ANQGSEA. V dropped 7 bases and J dropped 0 bases, with 15 bases sitting between them. The CDR3 DNA reads as TGCAGCGCATCCCTGACAGATATGAACACTGAAGCTTTCTTT. As protein: CSASLTDMNTEAFF.